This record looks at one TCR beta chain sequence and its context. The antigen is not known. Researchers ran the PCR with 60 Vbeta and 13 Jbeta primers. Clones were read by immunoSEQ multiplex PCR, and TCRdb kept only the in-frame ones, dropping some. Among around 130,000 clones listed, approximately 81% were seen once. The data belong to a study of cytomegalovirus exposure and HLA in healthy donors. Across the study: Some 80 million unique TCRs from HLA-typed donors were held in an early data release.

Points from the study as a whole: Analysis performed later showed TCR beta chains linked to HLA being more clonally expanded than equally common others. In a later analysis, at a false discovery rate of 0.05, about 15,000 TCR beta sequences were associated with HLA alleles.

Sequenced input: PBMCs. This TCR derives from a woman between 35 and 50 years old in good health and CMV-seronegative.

The CDR3 coding sequence is TGTGCCAGCAGCCGTCAAGAGACCCAGTACTTC. Translating gives CASSRQETQYF. The V call is TRBV11-2, the J call TRBJ2-5; D is undetermined. The CDR3 is made up of 11 amino acids. V was shortened by 5 bases and J by 2 bases, with 3 bases between the two germline ends. Germline loops: CDR1 SGHAT, CDR2 FQNNGV.